This entry describes one T cell receptor beta chain. Antigen unknown. The read halts 3 residues ahead of the CDR3 end, with the missing end drawn from the germline J gene. This sample was taken from a study of T cells in women clearing cervical HPV infection. The study, taken as a whole, reports: Each sample's T-cell count was unknown, possibly confounding richness. CIN3+ cases had significantly higher TCR richness than controls; evenness did not differ.

Using immunoSEQ multiplex PCR, the repertoire was profiled, and TCRdb retains in-frame clones only, with some absent. The table for this sample gives about 20,000 clones. The ends were cut back, 6 bases at V and 6 bases at J, with 20 bases in the middle. The CDR3 extends over 15 amino acids. CDR1 is LNHDA, CDR2 SQIVND, per germline (reference sequence). The chain uses TRBV19 and TRBJ1-1; tentative D call: TRBD1 (6 bases). This clonotype was sampled from a woman aged 18 to 69 with a cervical HPV16 infection that either progressed to CIN3+ or cleared (not recorded which). Material: blood buffy coat. CDR3: CASRVLVQGGPEAFF. CDR3 DNA (partial): TGTGCCAGTAGAGTATTGGTACAGGGTGGGCCTGAA. Full variable domain (missing parts from reference TRBV19 and TRBJ1-1): DGGITQSPKYLFRKEGQNVTLSCEQNLNHDAMYWYRQDPGQGLRLIYYSQIVNDFQKGDIAEGYSVSREKKESFPLTVTSAQKNPTAFYLCASRVLVQGGPEAFFGQGTRLTVV.